This passage covers 3 T cell receptor beta chains from one sample sequenced in a study of T cells in Graves' hyperthyroidism and ophthalmopathy. RNA transcripts served as the template for amplifying TCR beta CDR3 regions. HTBI primers were used for first-round RT-PCR of the TCR CDR3. Each CDR3 protein gets one entry after TCRdb re-called the multiplex PCR reads with MiXCR. Found here are approximately 700,000 distinct CDR3 sequences, roughly 15% of them singletons; the top ten hold 8.4%. The material sequenced was blood. The receptors shown here come from a man younger than 30 with Graves' hyperthyroidism.

This clonotype was counted a few times. This chain uses TRBV20-1 with TRBJ2-7; possibly TRBD1 or TRBD2 for D (10 bases each). V was shortened by 0 bases and J by 5 bases, with 26 bases between the two germline ends. CDR1 DFQATT and CDR2 SNEGSKA come from the germline V gene (reference sequence). The CDR3 covers 18 residues. CDR3 DNA: TGCAGTGCTAGAGAAAGGGACAGGGGAGCGGGAGGGCCGAACGAGCAGTACTTC. Protein product: CSARERDRGAGGPNEQYF.

This clonotype was seen a few times. The J gene is TRBJ1-4, the V gene TRBV2; D not certain. Germline values: CDR1 SNHLY, CDR2 FYNNEI. Trimming took off 7 bases at V and 5 bases at J, with 11 bases between the two ends. CDR3 length: 13 amino acids. As DNA, the CDR3 is TGTGCCAGCACTCCGGGGTTCAATGAAAAACTGTTTTTT. This gives the protein CASTPGFNEKLFF.

The chain links TRBV12-3 or TRBV12-4 to TRBJ2-7; possible D gene TRBD2, 5 bases. Trimming removed 3 bases from V and 0 bases from J, with 12 bases in between. This CDR3 is 15 amino acids long. In nucleotides, the CDR3 is TGTGCCAGCAGTTTGACTATCTCGAGCTCCTACGAGCAGTACTTC. Its translation is CASSLTISSSYEQYF.